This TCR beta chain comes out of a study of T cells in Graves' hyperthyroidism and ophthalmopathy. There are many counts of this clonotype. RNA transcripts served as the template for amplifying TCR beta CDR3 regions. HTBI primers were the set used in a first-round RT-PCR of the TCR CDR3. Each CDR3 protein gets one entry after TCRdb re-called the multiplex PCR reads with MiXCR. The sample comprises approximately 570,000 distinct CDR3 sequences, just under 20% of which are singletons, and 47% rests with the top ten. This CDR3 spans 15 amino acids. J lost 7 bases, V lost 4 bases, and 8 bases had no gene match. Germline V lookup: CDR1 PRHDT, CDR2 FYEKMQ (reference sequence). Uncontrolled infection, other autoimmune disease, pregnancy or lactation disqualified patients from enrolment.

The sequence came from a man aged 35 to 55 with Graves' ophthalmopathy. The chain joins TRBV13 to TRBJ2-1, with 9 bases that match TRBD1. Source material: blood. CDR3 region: CASSSRDRAWNEQFF. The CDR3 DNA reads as TGTGCCAGCAGCTCTCGGGACAGGGCCTGGAATGAGCAGTTCTTC. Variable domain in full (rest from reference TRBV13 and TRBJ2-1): AAGVIQSPRHLIKEKRETATLKCYPIPRHDTVYWYQQGPGQDPQFLISFYEKMQSDKGSIPDRFSAQQFSDYHSELNMSSLELGDSALYFCASSSRDRAWNEQFFGPGTRLTVL.